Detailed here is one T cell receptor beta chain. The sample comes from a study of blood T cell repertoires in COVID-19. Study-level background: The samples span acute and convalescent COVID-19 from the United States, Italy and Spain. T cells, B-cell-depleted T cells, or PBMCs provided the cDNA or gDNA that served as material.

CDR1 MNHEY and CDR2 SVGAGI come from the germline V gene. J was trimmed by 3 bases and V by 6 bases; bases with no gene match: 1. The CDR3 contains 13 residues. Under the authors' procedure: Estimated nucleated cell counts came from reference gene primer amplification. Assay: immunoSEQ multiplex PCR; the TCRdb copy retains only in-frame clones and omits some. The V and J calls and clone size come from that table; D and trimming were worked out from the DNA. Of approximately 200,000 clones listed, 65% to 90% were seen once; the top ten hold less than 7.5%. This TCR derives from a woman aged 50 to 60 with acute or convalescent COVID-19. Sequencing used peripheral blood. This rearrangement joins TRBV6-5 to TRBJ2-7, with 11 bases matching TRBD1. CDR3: CASRGTGGYEQYF. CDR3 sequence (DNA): TGTGCCAGCAGGGGGACAGGGGGCTACGAGCAGTACTTC.